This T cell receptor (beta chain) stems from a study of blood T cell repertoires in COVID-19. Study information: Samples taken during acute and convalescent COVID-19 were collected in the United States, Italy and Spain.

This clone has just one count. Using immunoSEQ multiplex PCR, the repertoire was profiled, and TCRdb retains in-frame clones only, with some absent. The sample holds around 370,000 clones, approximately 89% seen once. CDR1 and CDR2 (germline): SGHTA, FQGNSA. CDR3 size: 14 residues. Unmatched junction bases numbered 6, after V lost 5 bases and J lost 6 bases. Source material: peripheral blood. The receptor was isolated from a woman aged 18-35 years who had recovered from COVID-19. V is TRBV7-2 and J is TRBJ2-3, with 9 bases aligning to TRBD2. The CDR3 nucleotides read TGTGCCAGCAGCGCCGGACTAGCGTACGATACGCAGTATTTT. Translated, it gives CASSAGLAYDTQYF.